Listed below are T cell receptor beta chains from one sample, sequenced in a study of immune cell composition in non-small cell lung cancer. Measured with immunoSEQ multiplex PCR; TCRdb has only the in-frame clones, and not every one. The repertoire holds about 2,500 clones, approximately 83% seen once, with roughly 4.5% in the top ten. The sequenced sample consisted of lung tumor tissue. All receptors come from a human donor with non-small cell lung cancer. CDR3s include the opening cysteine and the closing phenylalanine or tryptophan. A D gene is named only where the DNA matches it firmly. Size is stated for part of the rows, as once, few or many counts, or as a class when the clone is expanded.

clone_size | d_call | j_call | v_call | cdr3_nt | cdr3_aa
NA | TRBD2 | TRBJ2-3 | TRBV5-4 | TGTGCCAGCAGCTTAAGGGTGGGGGGGGGAACCACAGATACGCAGTATTTT | CASSLRVGGGTTDTQYF
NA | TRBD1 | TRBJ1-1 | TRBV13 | TGTGCCAGCAGCTTAGGCCGCGTAGGGGGCTTGGACACTGAAGCTTTCTTT | CASSLGRVGGLDTEAFF
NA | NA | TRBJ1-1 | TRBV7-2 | TGTGCCAGCAGCCCTTCCAGCAGGGTGACTAACACTGAAGCTTTCTTT | CASSPSSRVTNTEAFF
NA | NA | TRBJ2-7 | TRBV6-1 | TGTGCCAGCAGTGGCGCCGGACAGATCTACGAGCAGTACTTC | CASSGAGQIYEQYF
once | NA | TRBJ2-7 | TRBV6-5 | TGTGCCAGCAGAGCCATGACAGGATACGAGCAGTACTTC | CASRAMTGYEQYF
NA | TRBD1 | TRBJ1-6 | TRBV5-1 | TGCGCCAGCAGCCCGGGACAGGGGGCGCCTTCACCCCTCCACTTT | CASSPGQGAPSPLHF
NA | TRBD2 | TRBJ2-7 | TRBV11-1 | TGTGCCAGCAGCTTACGGGAGGCCAACTACGAGCAGTACTTC | CASSLREANYEQYF
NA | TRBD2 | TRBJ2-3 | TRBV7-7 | TGTGCTAGCAGCCCCCGAGCGGGGGCAGATACGCAGTATTTT | CASSPRAGADTQYF
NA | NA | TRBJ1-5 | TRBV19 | TGTGCCAGTAGTTGGGCGAGCAATCAGCCCCAGCATTTT | CASSWASNQPQHF
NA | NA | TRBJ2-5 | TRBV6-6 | TGTGCCAGCAGTCTATCGACGGGGAGGGAGACCCAGTACTTC | CASSLSTGRETQYF
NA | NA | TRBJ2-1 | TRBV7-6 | TGTGCCAGCAGCTCTGGTTCGCTAGCCTTCTACAATGAGCAGTTCTTC | CASSSGSLAFYNEQFF
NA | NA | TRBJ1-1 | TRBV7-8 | TGTGCCAGCAGCTTAGCGCAGGGGCGGAGTACTGAAGCTTTCTTT | CASSLAQGRSTEAFF
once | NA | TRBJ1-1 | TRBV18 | TGTGCCAGCTCACCCGGGGGGGGGCAGAACACTGAAGCTTTCTTT | CASSPGGGQNTEAFF
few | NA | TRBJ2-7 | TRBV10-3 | TGTGCCATCAGTGAGTCGACAGCTAACTCCTACGAGCAGTACTTC | CAISESTANSYEQYF
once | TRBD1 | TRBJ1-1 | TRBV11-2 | TGTGCCAGCAGCTTAGAAGCCGGGACAGAGGCTGAAGCTTTCTTT | CASSLEAGTEAEAFF
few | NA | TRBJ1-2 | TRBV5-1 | TGCGCCAGCAGCGACAGTTTCTATGGCTACACCTTC | CASSDSFYGYTF
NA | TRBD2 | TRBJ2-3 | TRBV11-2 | TGTGCCAGCAGCTTGGGGCCCAGCGGGGTCACAGATACGCAGTATTTT | CASSLGPSGVTDTQYF
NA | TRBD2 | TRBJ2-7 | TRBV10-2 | TGCGCCAGCAGTGGGGCGGGAGGGTTCGAGCAGTACTTC | CASSGAGGFEQYF
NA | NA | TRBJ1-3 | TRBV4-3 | TGCGCCAGCAGCCAAGGGGCCTCTGGAAACACCATATATTTT | CASSQGASGNTIYF
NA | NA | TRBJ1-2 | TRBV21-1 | TGTGCCAGCAGCGCCCGGGACAGGGGTCCTGTAACTTATGGCTACACCTTC | CASSARDRGPVTYGYTF
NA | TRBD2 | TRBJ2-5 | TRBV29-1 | TGCAGCGTTGAGACTAGCGGGAGTTGGGAGACCCAGTACTTC | CSVETSGSWETQYF
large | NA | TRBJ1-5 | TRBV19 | TGTGCCAGTAGTTCGTGGGAGGGACAGCCCCAGCATTTT | CASSSWEGQPQHF
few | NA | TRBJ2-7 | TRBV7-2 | TGTGCCAGCAGCCCCCCAGATCGGCGGGTGCGGTACTTC | CASSPPDRRVRYF
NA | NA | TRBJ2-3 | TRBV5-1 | TGCGCCAGCAGCTTGGTTCCGACAGATACGCAGTATTTT | CASSLVPTDTQYF
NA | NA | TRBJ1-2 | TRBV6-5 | TGTGCCAGCAGGACAGACCTTAACTATGGCTACACCTTC | CASRTDLNYGYTF
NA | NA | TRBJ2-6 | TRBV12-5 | TGTGCTAGTGGTGACCCGCCAGGACAAAGTCGGGCCAACGTCCTGACTTTC | CASGDPPGQSRANVLTF
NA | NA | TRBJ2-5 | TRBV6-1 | TGTGCCAGCAGTGCATACGCAGGGACCCAAGGGGGGACCCAGTACTTC | CASSAYAGTQGGTQYF
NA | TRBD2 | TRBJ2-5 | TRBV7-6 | TGTGCCAGCAGCTTGTCGCTGCTAGCGGGAGGGCCGAGAGAGACCCAGTACTTC | CASSLSLLAGGPRETQYF
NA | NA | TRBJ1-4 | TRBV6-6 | TGTGCCAGCAGTTACTCGGGGCGGATTAATGAAAAACTGTTTTTT | CASSYSGRINEKLFF
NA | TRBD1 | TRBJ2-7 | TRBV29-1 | TGCAGCGCTGGTCGGGGACAGGGCTACGAGCAGTACTTC | CSAGRGQGYEQYF
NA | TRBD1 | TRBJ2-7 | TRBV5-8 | TGTGCCAGCAGCCTCGGGACAGGGATCGGCTACGAGCAGTACTTC | CASSLGTGIGYEQYF
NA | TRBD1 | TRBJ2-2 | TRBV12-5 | TGTGCTAGTGGGATGTCTGGGGGGACAGGGAACACCGGGGAGCTGTTTTTT | CASGMSGGTGNTGELFF
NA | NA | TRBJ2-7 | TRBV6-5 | TGTGCCAGCACTTCCATACGGGGAAGCGAGCAGTACTTC | CASTSIRGSEQYF
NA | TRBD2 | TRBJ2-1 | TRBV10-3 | TGTGCCGTATCAGGGACTAGCGGGGGCAATGAGCAGTTCTTC | CAVSGTSGGNEQFF
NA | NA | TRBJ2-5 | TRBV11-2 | TGTGCCAGCAGACCCCCACGGGAGAAAGAGACCCAGTACTTC | CASRPPREKETQYF
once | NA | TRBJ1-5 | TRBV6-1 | TGTGCCAGCAGGAGCGGGGGGCAAGGTCAGCCCCAGCATTTT | CASRSGGQGQPQHF
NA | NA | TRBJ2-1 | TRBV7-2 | TGTGCCAGCAGCTTCTGGGGGCCCTACGAGCAGTTCTTC | CASSFWGPYEQFF
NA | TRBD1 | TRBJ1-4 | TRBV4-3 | TGCGCCAGCAGCCAGGGGGGACAGCTCCACGGGGAAAAACTGTTTTTT | CASSQGGQLHGEKLFF
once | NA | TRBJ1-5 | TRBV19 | TGTGCCAGTAGTATATCGGGGTACTATAGCAATCAGCCCCAGCATTTT | CASSISGYYSNQPQHF
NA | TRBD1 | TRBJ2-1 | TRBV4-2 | TGTGCCAGCAGCCAAGATATGGGGGGACAGGGTTTTTGGCAGTTCTTC | CASSQDMGGQGFWQFF
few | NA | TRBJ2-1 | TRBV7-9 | TGTGCCAGCAGCCGAGGGCTGGGGAATGTTCAGTTCTTC | CASSRGLGNVQFF
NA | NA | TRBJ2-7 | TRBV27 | TGTGCCAGCAGTCGGGAGAGGGACTACGAGCAGTACTTC | CASSRERDYEQYF
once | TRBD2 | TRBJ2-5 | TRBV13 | TGTGCCAGCAGCTTAGCCAGGGGGACTAGCGGGGTTACCCAGTACTTC | CASSLARGTSGVTQYF
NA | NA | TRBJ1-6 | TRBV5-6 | TGTGCCAGCAGCATCCGCCTGAGCTCCTATAATTCACCCCTCCACTTT | CASSIRLSSYNSPLHF
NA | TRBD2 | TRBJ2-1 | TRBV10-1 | TGCGCCAGCAGTGTGGGACTAACCTCCAATGAGCAGTTCTTC | CASSVGLTSNEQFF
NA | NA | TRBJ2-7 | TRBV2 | TGTGCCAGCAGCGGAAGGGGGTCCGGCGAGCAGTACTTC | CASSGRGSGEQYF
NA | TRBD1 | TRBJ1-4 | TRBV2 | TGTGCCAGCAGAGAGGACAGGGATCCCAGAGAAAAACTGTTTTTT | CASREDRDPREKLFF
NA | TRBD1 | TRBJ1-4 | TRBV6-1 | TGTGCCAGCCTTGACCTGGACAGGGGCTTCGAAAAACTGTTTTTT | CASLDLDRGFEKLFF
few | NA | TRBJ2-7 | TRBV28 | TGTGCCAGCAGTTTATTAGGGGTTCGGTACTTC | CASSLLGVRYF
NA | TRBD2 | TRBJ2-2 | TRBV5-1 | TGCGCCAGCAGCCCAAGCGGGAGCGGGACATTCACCGGGGAGCTGTTTTTT | CASSPSGSGTFTGELFF
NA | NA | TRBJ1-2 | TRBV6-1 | TGTGCCAGCAGTGTAGTAGGGGGCTATGGCTACACCTTC | CASSVVGGYGYTF
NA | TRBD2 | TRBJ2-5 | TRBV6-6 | TGTGCCAGCAGTTATGGCGGGACTAGCGGAAAAGAGACCCAGTACTTC | CASSYGGTSGKETQYF
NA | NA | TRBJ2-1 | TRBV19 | TGTGCCAGTAAAGGGGCCGTACTCTACAATGAGCAGTTCTTC | CASKGAVLYNEQFF
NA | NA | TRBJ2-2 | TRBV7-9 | TGTGCCAGCAGCCACGGGTCGGGGGAGCTGTTTTTT | CASSHGSGELFF
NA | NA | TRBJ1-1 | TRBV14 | TGTGCCAGCAGCCAAGATACAGGGCTCATGAACACTGAAGCTTTCTTT | CASSQDTGLMNTEAFF
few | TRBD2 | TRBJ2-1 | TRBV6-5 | TGTGCCAGCAGTTCTCGGGAGGGGCAGTTCTTC | CASSSREGQFF